Following are 17 T cell receptor beta chains from one sample sequenced in a study of T cell repertoires in cytomegalovirus infection. TCRdb re-analysed the reads in MiXCR, keeping a single row per CDR3 protein. The sample records around 490,000 distinct CDR3 sequences, around 27% being singletons. Sequencing used PBMCs. These receptors all come from a human donor in good health (CMV status not recorded). Some clones in this sample may be carry-over from other donors' samples.

The chain carries TRBV25-1 and TRBJ1-2; TRBD1 agrees at 8 bases. The CDR3 length is 13 residues. Germline V gene sequence: CDR1 MGHDK, CDR2 SYGVNS. The junction had 4 bases not matched to a gene; V was cut back by 6 bases and J by 4 bases. The DNA for the CDR3 is TGTGCCAGCAGCGGGGGACAGGTCTATGGCTACACCTTC. It codes for CASSGGQVYGYTF.

This clonotype was seen at least ten times. The V call is TRBV28, the J call TRBJ2-5, with 13 positions matching TRBD2. The CDR3 has 15 amino acids. Germline V gene lookup returns CDR1 MDHEN and CDR2 SYDVKM. V lost 6 bases to trimming and J lost 4 bases; unmatched junction nucleotides: 5. The CDR3 sequence: CASSRTSGSRETQYF. DNA of the CDR3: TGTGCCAGCAGCCGGACTAGCGGGAGTCGAGAGACCCAGTACTTC.

The V and J genes are TRBV10-3 and TRBJ2-5; D not certain. V lost 2 bases and J 7 bases, leaving 5 bases between the germline ends. The CDR3 consists of 11 residues. The germline V gene has CDR1 ENHRY and CDR2 SYGVKD. CDR3 protein: CAISEGPTQYF. The CDR3 DNA sequence: TGTGCCATCAGTGAGGGTCCGACCCAGTACTTC.

A single count supports this clonotype. V and J are TRBV29-1 and TRBJ2-1; maybe TRBD2 (5 bases). The CDR3 is made up of 11 amino acids. V lost 5 bases and J lost 8, with 10 bases in between. Germline loops: CDR1 SQVTM, CDR2 ANQGSEA. The CDR3, as DNA: TGCAGCGTTCCCGGGAAGTATGAGCAGTTCTTC. It translates to CSVPGKYEQFF.

This clonotype was counted only a few times. The chain has TRBV7-9 and TRBJ1-5; TRBD1 matches 7 bases. Germline trimming cut 1 base from V and 6 bases from J; bases unmatched to any gene: 6. This CDR3 contains 15 residues. Germline assignment: CDR1 SEHNR and CDR2 FQNEAQ (reference sequence). This CDR3 is CASSLDGTAIQPQHF. In DNA, the CDR3 is TGTGCCAGCAGCTTAGACGGGACAGCCATTCAGCCCCAGCATTTT.

The CDR3 sequence: CAWSGPTVPGWGEQFF. The DNA of the CDR3 is TGTGCCTGGAGCGGTCCGACTGTACCCGGATGGGGTGAGCAGTTCTTC. The V gene is TRBV30, the J gene TRBJ2-1; no clear D. In germline, CDR1 is GTSNPN, CDR2 SVGIG (reference sequence). V lost 3 bases, J lost 9 bases, and 24 bases lay in between. The CDR3 covers 16 residues.

This clonotype was detected many times. CDR3 protein: CASSPGTSGSWETQYF. The CDR3 region has the DNA TGTGCCAGCAGCCCCGGGACTAGCGGGAGTTGGGAGACCCAGTACTTC. This sequence joins TRBV11-2 and TRBJ2-5; TRBD2 agrees at 14 bases. Per germline, CDR1 SGHAT and CDR2 FQNNGV. V lost 5 bases, J lost 5 bases, and 7 bases stayed unmatched. This CDR3 is 16 amino acids long.

This sequence joins TRBV7-9 and TRBJ1-1, with 8 bases fitting TRBD1. V was clipped by 5 bases and J by 10 bases; unmatched bases: 3. The CDR3 contains 11 residues. Germline CDR1 is SEHNR and CDR2 is FQNEAQ (reference sequence). Here the CDR3 DNA reads TGTGCCAGCAGCCAAGACAGGGGAGCTTTCTTT. This encodes CASSQDRGAFF.

This clonotype turned up a few times. This chain connects TRBV9 to TRBJ1-1; weak D call: TRBD1 (5 bases). The CDR3 totals 14 residues. Per the germline V gene, CDR1 is SGDLS and CDR2 is YYNGEE. Between the trimmed V and J ends, which lost 3 bases and 1 base, there was a span of 10 bases. CDR3 in DNA: TGTGCCAGCAGCGCCTGGGACGGGAACACTGAAGCTTTCTTT. It yields the protein CASSAWDGNTEAFF.

This clonotype came up many times. V usage is TRBV7-2 and J usage is TRBJ2-7; D might be TRBD1 or TRBD2, each matching 5 bases. Per germline, CDR1 SGHTA and CDR2 FQGNSA. This CDR3 comprises 14 residues. V was pared by 4 bases and J by 6 bases, with 16 bases between. The CDR3 nucleotides read TGTGCCAGCAGCTCGGATGGGGGTTTGGCCGAGCAGTACGTC. This sequence encodes CASSSDGGLAEQYV.

The rearrangement joins TRBV12-3 or TRBV12-4 to TRBJ2-6, with TRBD2 as a possible D gene (5 bases). This CDR3 contains 22 residues. The V end was cut by 7 bases, the J end by 0 bases, with 31 bases between. Here the CDR3 DNA reads TGTGCCAGCACCATTCGAGGGTCGCGGCCGGCCGGCTGGAACTCTGGGGCCAACGTCCTGACTTTC. It translates to CASTIRGSRPAGWNSGANVLTF.

V usage is TRBV6-5 and J usage is TRBJ1-1, with D unresolved. Trimming took 5 bases from V and 2 from J, leaving 15 bases between them. The CDR3 is 15 amino acids. Per the germline V gene, CDR1 is MNHEY and CDR2 is SVGAGI. The CDR3 region is CASSNPRVSNTEAFF. For the CDR3, the DNA is TGTGCCAGCAGTAACCCCCGGGTCTCAAACACTGAAGCTTTCTTT.

In its sample, this clonotype was seen a few times. The CDR3 DNA reads TGTGCCAGCAGCTTAGGAGGACTAGGAGAGACCCAGTACTTC. It is translated as CASSLGGLGETQYF. The chain employs TRBV7-8 and TRBJ2-5, with 7 bases identical to TRBD2. This CDR3 spans 14 amino acids. J was trimmed by 4 bases and V by 1 base; bases with no gene match: 3. Germline CDR1 is SGHVS and CDR2 is FQNEAQ.

This chain uses TRBV11-3 with TRBJ2-1; 12 positions agree with TRBD2. CDR1 and CDR2 (germline): SGHNT, YENEEA. Germline trimming cut 0 bases from V and 3 bases from J; bases unmatched to any gene: 0. The CDR3 totals 16 residues. The CDR3 reads CASSLELAGGYNEQFF. The CDR3 coding sequence is TGTGCCAGCAGCTTAGAACTAGCGGGAGGCTACAATGAGCAGTTCTTC.

This clonotype was counted only a few times. This chain joins TRBV6-8 and TRBJ1-6; a possible D gene is TRBD1 (5 bases). V was trimmed by 0 bases and J by 8 bases, leaving 14 bases between them. In germline, CDR1 is MNHGY, CDR2 SAAAGT. The CDR3 sequence is 16 residues long. Here the CDR3 DNA reads TGTGCCAGCAGTTACTCTGGGGGTTCGATTGATTCACCCCTCCACTTT. Its translation is CASSYSGGSIDSPLHF.

The chain carries TRBV20-1 and TRBJ1-1; D gene uncertain. This CDR3 is 13 amino acids long. Germline-derived CDR1 and CDR2 are DFQATT and SNEGSKA (reference sequence). Trimming pared 2 bases from V and 0 bases from J, leaving 7 bases between. The chain's CDR3 is CSARRVLNTEAFF. For the CDR3, the DNA is TGCAGTGCTAGAAGGGTCCTGAACACTGAAGCTTTCTTT.

This clonotype was found a few times. This chain connects TRBV12-3 or TRBV12-4 to TRBJ1-6; tentative D call: TRBD1 (5 bases). This CDR3 region has 14 residues. V was clipped by 6 bases and J by 6 bases, with 12 bases between them. CDR3: CASRTGRPNSPLHF. The CDR3, as DNA: TGTGCCAGCAGAACGGGACGGCCTAATTCACCCCTCCACTTT.